This paragraph reports one T cell receptor (beta chain). Its antigen remains unidentified. The sample holds no much larger clone one base away, and base qualities are not on file. This specimen's treatment or condition label, per the study, means: over 15 received Ad26.COV2.S at low or high dose, single or two shots; roughly five received placebo; per-sample allocation not given. Repertoires of vaccine and placebo recipients were sequenced from samples taken on day 63 after the first injection. In Cohort 1b, fewer than 30 adults aged 18-55 years were enrolled at a single site in Boston, USA, between 29 July and 7 August 2020. Ad26.COV2.S was a replication-incompetent adenovirus type 26 vector that expressed a prefusion-stabilized SARS-CoV-2 spike protein derived from the original Wuhan strain. The immunoSEQ Assay was the method used to sequence TCRbeta CDR3 regions. After extraction, genomic DNA underwent amplification by bias-controlled multiplex PCR, followed by high-throughput sequencing. Processing in the source paper ran as follows. Collapsing and filtering of sequences were performed to quantify the absolute abundance of each unique TCRbeta CDR3 region. Usable DNA was measured by amplifying reference genes present in all nucleated cells, and TCRbeta template counts were normalized to that usable DNA to estimate T cell fraction. Repertoire TCRs were annotated as SARS-CoV-2-specific when V gene, CDR3 amino acid sequence and J gene were exactly matched to a known reactive TCR set. The reference SARS-CoV-2 TCR set was derived from MIRA and filtered for enrichment in COVID-19-positive ImmuneCODE repertoires, a step that removed public or cross-reactive TCRs. Based on the MIRA antigens, annotated TCRs were further analysed at the level of specific ORF or position within ORF. Breadth was defined as the number of annotated unique rearrangements divided by the total number of unique productive rearrangements, and depth was defined as the summed frequency of the annotated unique rearrangements. Two-sided Wilcoxon rank-sum tests were used to compare TCR breadth between groups. In TCRdb, the immuneACCESS table is reduced to in-frame sequences with V and J assigned. These tables do not hold every clone; where another copy was compared, an unresolved V gene accounts for under half, and the others remain unexplained. The DNA gave D and trimming, while V, J and clone size come from that table. In all, the sample holds some 320,000 clones, and 85% to 90% of those were seen once. In total, the top ten clones hold approximately 2% of the sample.

The record originates from a study of Ad26.COV2.S vaccination and SARS-CoV-2 variants listed by TCRdb under 2021. Context from the whole study: Vaccine-arm donors came from COV1001, a multicentre, randomized, double-blind, placebo-controlled phase I-IIa trial of Ad26.COV2.S in healthy adults. Ad26.COV2.S was administered intramuscularly at 5 x 10^10 or 1 x 10^11 viral particles, either as a single shot or as two shots given 56 days apart. TCRbeta repertoire sequencing was used to assess the specificity and breadth of SARS-CoV-2-reactive T cell receptors after Ad26.COV2.S vaccination. The TCR-sequenced set comprised approximately 32 samples: some 20 Ad26.COV2.S vaccine recipients, 5 placebo recipients and 8 SARS-CoV-2 convalescent individuals. Participants in the trial were split at random into five groups of five each, receiving low-dose or high-dose Ad26.COV2.S once or twice, or else placebo on both occasions. Blinding of investigators to trial group allocation was maintained during experiments and outcome assessment.

Taken from cysteine to phenylalanine, the CDR3 has 13 residues. Only CDR3 DNA is held: 39 bases, read in frame from base 1. Reading the germline V gene (reference sequence) gives CDR1 LGHDT and CDR2 YNNKEL. Cut back by 1 base and 6 bases, the V and J ends lie 9 bases apart. Here is what the overall study found, with its caveats: The study was not powered to compare responses between vaccine doses or regimens. The authors noted that total T cell responses may have been underestimated by the TCR breadth and depth analyses. Substantial breadth of spike-specific CD8+ and CD4+ T cell responses was reported after vaccination. Vaccine and placebo recipients had comparable non-spike TCR breadth, which fits with the vaccine containing only spike. Ad26.COV2.S recipients had higher spike-specific TCR breadth than placebo recipients (P = 0.0014).

The TCR was taken from a person aged 18-60 years who received the Ad26.COV2.S COVID-19 vaccine or a placebo. The source material was peripheral blood, sampled in a trial of Ad26.COV2.S vaccine versus placebo. The rearranged chain carries TRBV3-1 (or the pseudogene TRBV3-2) and TRBJ1-2, and TRBD1 may be the D gene, going by 5 matching bases. The CDR3 protein sequence reads: CASSQVGRDGYTF. The nucleotides read TGTGCCAGCAGCCAAGTGGGGCGGGATGGCTACACCTTC.